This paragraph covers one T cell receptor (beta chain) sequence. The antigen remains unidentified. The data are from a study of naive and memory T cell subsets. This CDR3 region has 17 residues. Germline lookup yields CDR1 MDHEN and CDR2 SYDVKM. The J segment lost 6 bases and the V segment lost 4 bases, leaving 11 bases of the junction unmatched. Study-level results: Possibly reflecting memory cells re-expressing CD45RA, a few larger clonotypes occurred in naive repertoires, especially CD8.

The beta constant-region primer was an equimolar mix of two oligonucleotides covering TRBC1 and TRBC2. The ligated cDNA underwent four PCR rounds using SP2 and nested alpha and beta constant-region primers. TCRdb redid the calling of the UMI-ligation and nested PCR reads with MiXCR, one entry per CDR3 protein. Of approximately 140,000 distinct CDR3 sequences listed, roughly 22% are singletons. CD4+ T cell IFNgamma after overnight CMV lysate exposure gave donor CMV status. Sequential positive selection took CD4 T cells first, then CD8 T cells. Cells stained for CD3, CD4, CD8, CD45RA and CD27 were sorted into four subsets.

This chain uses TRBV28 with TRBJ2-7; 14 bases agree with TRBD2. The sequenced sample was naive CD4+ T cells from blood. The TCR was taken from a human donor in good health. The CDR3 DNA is TGTGCCAGCAGTTCCCAAGGACTAGCGGGAGGCCTCTCCGAGCAGTACTTC. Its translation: CASSSQGLAGGLSEQYF.